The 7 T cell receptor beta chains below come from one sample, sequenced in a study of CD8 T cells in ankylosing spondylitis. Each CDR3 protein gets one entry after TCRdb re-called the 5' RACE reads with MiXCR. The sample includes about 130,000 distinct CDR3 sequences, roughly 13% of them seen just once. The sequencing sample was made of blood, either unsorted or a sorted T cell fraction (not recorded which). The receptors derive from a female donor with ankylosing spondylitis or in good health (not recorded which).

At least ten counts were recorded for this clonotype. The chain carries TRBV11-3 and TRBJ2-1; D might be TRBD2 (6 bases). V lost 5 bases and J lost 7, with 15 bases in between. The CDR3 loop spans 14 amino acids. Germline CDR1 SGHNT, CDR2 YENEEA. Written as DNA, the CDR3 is TGTGCCAGCAGCCAGTACCGGGACTCTAATGAGCAGTTCTTC. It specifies CASSQYRDSNEQFF.

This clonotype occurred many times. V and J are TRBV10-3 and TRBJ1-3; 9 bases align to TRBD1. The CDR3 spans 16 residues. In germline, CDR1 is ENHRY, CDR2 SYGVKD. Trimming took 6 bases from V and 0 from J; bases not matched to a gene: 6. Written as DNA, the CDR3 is TGTGCCATCAGAGGACAGGGGAAGTCCTCTGGAAACACCATATATTTT. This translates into CAIRGQGKSSGNTIYF.

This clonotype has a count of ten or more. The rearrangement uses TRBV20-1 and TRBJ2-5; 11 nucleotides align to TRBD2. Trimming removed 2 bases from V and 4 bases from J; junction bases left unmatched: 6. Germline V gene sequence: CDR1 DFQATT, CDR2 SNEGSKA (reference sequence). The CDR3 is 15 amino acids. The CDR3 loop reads CSARLGLAVRETQYF. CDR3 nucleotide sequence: TGCAGTGCTAGATTGGGACTAGCGGTACGAGAGACCCAGTACTTC.

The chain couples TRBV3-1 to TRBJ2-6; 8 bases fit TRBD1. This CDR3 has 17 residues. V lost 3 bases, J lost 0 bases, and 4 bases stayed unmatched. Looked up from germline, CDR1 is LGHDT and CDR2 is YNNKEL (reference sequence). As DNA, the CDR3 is TGTGCCAGCAGCCAGGGACAGGTTCTCTCTGGGGCCAACGTCCTGACTTTC. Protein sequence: CASSQGQVLSGANVLTF.

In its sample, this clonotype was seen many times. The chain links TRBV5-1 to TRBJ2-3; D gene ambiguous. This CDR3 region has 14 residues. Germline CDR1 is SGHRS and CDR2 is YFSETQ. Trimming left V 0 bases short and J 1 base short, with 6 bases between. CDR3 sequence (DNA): TGCGCCAGCAGCTTGGAACGGGGCACAGATACGCAGTATTTT. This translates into CASSLERGTDTQYF.

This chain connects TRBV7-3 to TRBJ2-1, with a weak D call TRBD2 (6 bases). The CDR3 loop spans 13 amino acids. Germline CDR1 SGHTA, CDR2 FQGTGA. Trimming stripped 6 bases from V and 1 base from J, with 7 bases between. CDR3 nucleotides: TGTGCCAGCAGTCGGGGGTCCTACAATGAGCAGTTCTTC. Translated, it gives CASSRGSYNEQFF. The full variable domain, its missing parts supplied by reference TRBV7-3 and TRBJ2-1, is GAGVSQTPSNKVTEKGKYVELRCDPISGHTALYWYRQSLGQGPEFLIYFQGTGAADDSGLPNDRFFAVRPEGSVSTLKIQRTERGDSAVYLCASSRGSYNEQFFGPGTRLTVL.

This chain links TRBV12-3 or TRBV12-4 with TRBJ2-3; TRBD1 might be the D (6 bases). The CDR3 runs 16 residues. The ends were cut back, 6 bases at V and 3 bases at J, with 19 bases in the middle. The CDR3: CASSLLLPGQTDTQYF. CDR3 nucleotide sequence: TGTGCCAGCAGCCTCTTGTTACCGGGACAAACAGATACGCAGTATTTT.